Below, one T cell receptor beta chain is given with its context. Participant age was roughly 18 to 95 years, and participants resided in approximately 24 US areas. Recovery among Cohort 3 donors was established by two negative PCRs, clearance, or symptom resolution. This record comes from a study of blood T cell repertoires in COVID-19. In the study overall: Italy, Spain and the United States were the sources of the convalescent and acute COVID-19 samples.

Data came from immunoSEQ multiplex PCR; TCRdb stores just in-frame clones and leaves some out. Of 150,000 to 200,000 clones in the sample, approximately 88% were seen once. This receptor was taken from a young woman who had recovered from COVID-19. Sequences were obtained from PBMCs or T cells enriched from blood (not recorded which).

CDR3 coding DNA: TGCAGCGTCCTACAGGGGCCCTACGAGCAGTACTTC. Its translation: CSVLQGPYEQYF. The rearrangement uses TRBV29-1 and TRBJ2-7; 7 bases are a match to TRBD1. This CDR3 is built from 12 residues. V dropped 6 bases and J dropped 2; count of bases not matched to a gene: 4. The germline CDR1 and CDR2 sequences are SQVTM and ANQGSEA.